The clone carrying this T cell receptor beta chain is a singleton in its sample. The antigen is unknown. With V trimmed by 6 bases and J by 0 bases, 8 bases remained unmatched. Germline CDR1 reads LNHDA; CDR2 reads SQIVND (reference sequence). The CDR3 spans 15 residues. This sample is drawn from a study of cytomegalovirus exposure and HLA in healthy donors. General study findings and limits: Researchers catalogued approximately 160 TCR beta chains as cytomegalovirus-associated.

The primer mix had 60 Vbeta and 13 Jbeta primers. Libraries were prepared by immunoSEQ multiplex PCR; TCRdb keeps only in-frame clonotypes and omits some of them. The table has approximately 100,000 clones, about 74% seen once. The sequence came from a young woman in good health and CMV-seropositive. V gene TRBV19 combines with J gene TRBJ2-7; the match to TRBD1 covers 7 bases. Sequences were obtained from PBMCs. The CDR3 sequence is CASSRDPGGSYEQYF. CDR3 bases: TGTGCCAGTAGCCGAGACCCAGGGGGCTCCTACGAGCAGTACTTC.